This T cell receptor beta chain derives from a study of cytomegalovirus exposure and HLA in healthy donors. This CDR3 has 15 amino acids. Germline values: CDR1 SGHNT, CDR2 YYREEE (reference sequence). To note about this clone: The antigen is not known.

Findings of the study overall: With later analysis, a missense DCLRE1C variant became linked to TCR beta V- and J-gene trimming.

The PCR ran on 60 Vbeta and 13 Jbeta primers. Here immunoSEQ multiplex PCR was the method, and the copy in TCRdb shows in-frame clones only, minus some. The data contain around 140,000 clones, approximately 80% of them singletons. What was sequenced was PBMCs. V is TRBV5-4 and J is TRBJ2-5, with 7 nucleotides matching TRBD1. The better agreement between TRBJ2-7 and the DNA end casts doubt on the J call. The clonotype was recovered from a male donor in good health and CMV-seronegative. CDR3 in amino acids: CASSPRQGGSYEQYF. The CDR3 DNA reads as TGTGCCAGCAGCCCAAGACAGGGTGGGTCCTACGAGCAGTACTTC.